These T cell receptor beta chains were read from a single sample in a study of blood T cell repertoires in COVID-19. The method was immunoSEQ multiplex PCR; TCRdb's version includes in-frame clones alone and lacks a portion of them. The data hold about 92,000 clones, with roughly 80% observed a single time. The specimen sequenced was peripheral blood. Every receptor here comes from a woman of 80 years or more with active or convalescent COVID-19. Both conserved end residues are part of each CDR3. D genes are given only for firm matches. Size tells how often a clone was seen (once, few, many) or the class of an expanded clone, and some rows leave it out.

CDR3	DNA	size	V	J	D
CAISGTSGSINEQFF	TGTGCCATCAGTGGGACTAGCGGGAGTATTAATGAGCAGTTCTTC	.	TRBV10-3	TRBJ2-1	TRBD2
CASSDGTGGSTEAFF	TGTGCCAGCAGTGATGGGACAGGGGGCTCGACTGAAGCTTTCTTT	.	TRBV6-1	TRBJ1-1	TRBD1
CASSVTTGTYEQYF	TGTGCCAGCAGCGTAACGACAGGGACCTACGAGCAGTACTTC	.	TRBV11-2	TRBJ2-7	TRBD1
CASSSVEDIQYF	TGTGCCAGCAGTTCGGTCGAGGACATTCAGTACTTC	.	TRBV6-2/TRBV6-3	TRBJ2-4	.
CASSLATGREQYF	TGTGCCAGCAGCTTAGCGACAGGAAGGGAGCAGTACTTC	.	TRBV7-2	TRBJ2-7	.
CASSTGQGEGYTF	TGTGCCAGCAGTACCGGACAGGGGGAAGGCTACACCTTC	.	TRBV6-4	TRBJ1-2	TRBD1
CASSLGQASFFTGELFF	TGTGCCAGCAGTTTGGGACAGGCGTCATTCTTCACCGGGGAGCTGTTTTTT	.	TRBV28	TRBJ2-2	TRBD1
CASSLSLQGLGLDNEQFF	TGTGCCAGCAGTTTATCGCTCCAGGGGCTGGGCCTGGACAATGAGCAGTTCTTC	few	TRBV27	TRBJ2-1	.
CSVHDSGGSTDTQYF	TGCAGCGTTCACGATTCGGGGGGTAGCACAGATACGCAGTATTTT	.	TRBV29-1	TRBJ2-3	TRBD2
CASSLASTSAWEQYF	TGTGCCAGCAGCTTAGCGTCGACTAGCGCGTGGGAGCAGTACTTC	few	TRBV7-9	TRBJ2-7	TRBD2
CASSPHDTKGTGELFF	TGTGCCAGCAGCCCGCACGACACAAAAGGAACCGGGGAGCTGTTTTTT	.	TRBV7-3	TRBJ2-2	.
CASSLFASGQETQYF	TGTGCCAGCAGTTTATTTGCTAGCGGCCAAGAGACCCAGTACTTC	.	TRBV27	TRBJ2-5	TRBD2
CATSDLSQAGGREETQYF	TGTGCCACCAGTGATTTGTCCCAAGCGGGAGGGAGGGAAGAGACCCAGTACTTC	.	TRBV24-1	TRBJ2-5	TRBD2
CAISGGGRTGELFF	TGTGCCATCAGTGGCGGGGGCCGAACCGGGGAGCTGTTTTTT	few	TRBV10-3	TRBJ2-2	.
CASSLFGQGNRQPQHF	TGTGCCAGCAGTTTATTCGGCCAGGGGAACAGGCAGCCCCAGCATTTT	.	TRBV28	TRBJ1-5	.
CASSLAPETGELFF	TGTGCCAGCAGCTTAGCCCCAGAAACCGGGGAGCTGTTTTTT	.	TRBV7-9	TRBJ2-2	.
CASTSEAGGITDTQYF	TGTGCCAGCACCTCGGAGGCGGGGGGCATCACAGATACGCAGTATTTT	.	TRBV3-1/TRBV3-2	TRBJ2-3	TRBD2
CASSYRENNEQFF	TGTGCCAGCAGTTACAGGGAGAACAATGAGCAGTTCTTC	.	TRBV6-2/TRBV6-3	TRBJ2-1	.
CASSMGDRGYQPQHF	TGTGCCAGTAGTATGGGGGACAGGGGTTATCAGCCCCAGCATTTT	.	TRBV19	TRBJ1-5	TRBD1
CASSPGQRDYGYTF	TGTGCCAGCAGCCCAGGACAGAGAGACTATGGCTACACCTTC	.	TRBV7-8	TRBJ1-2	.
CASSQDDRGYEQYF	TGCGCCAGCAGCCAAGATGACAGGGGCTACGAGCAGTACTTC	once	TRBV4-1	TRBJ2-7	TRBD1
CASRPASTTNEKLFF	TGTGCCAGCAGGCCCGCGTCAACAACTAATGAAAAACTGTTTTTT	few	TRBV27	TRBJ1-4	.
CASSLNEGEVEQYF	TGTGCCAGCTCACTAAACGAAGGGGAGGTGGAGCAGTACTTC	.	TRBV18	TRBJ2-7	.
CASSEGSYSNQPQHF	TGTGCCAGCAGTGAAGGTAGTTATAGCAATCAGCCCCAGCATTTT	.	TRBV2	TRBJ1-5	.
CASSSPGNNSPLHF	TGTGCCAGCAGTTCCCCAGGGAATAATTCACCCCTCCACTTT	.	TRBV27	TRBJ1-6	.
CAKGQGMSSNSPLHF	TGTGCCAAGGGACAGGGCATGTCTAGTAATTCACCCCTCCACTTT	few	TRBV7-9	TRBJ1-6	TRBD1
CASTTYGGENIQYF	TGTGCCAGCACCACCTATGGGGGGGAGAACATTCAGTACTTC	once	TRBV27	TRBJ2-4	TRBD2
CASSSGVDTEAFF	TGTGCCAGCAGTTCGGGGGTGGACACTGAAGCTTTCTTT	once	TRBV6-5	TRBJ1-1	.
CASRLDLGGETQYF	TGTGCCAGCAGGCTAGACCTAGGAGGAGAGACCCAGTACTTC	.	TRBV6-6	TRBJ2-5	.
CASSSQGNTEAFF	TGTGCCAGCAGCTCCCAGGGTAACACTGAAGCTTTCTTT	once	TRBV7-2	TRBJ1-1	.
CASSGQGSYNEQFF	TGTGCCAGCAGTGGACAGGGCTCCTACAATGAGCAGTTCTTC	.	TRBV6-2/TRBV6-3	TRBJ2-1	TRBD1
CASSVGQGARSPLHF	TGTGCCAGCAGCGTAGGACAGGGGGCACGTTCACCCCTCCACTTT	.	TRBV9	TRBJ1-6	TRBD1
CARSLAGRGQGNPKSYGYTF	TGTGCCAGAAGCTTAGCCGGAAGGGGACAGGGTAACCCAAAAAGCTATGGCTACACCTTC	.	TRBV7-5	TRBJ1-2	.
CASSDGGNYGYTF	TGTGCCAGCAGTGATGGGGGGAACTATGGCTACACCTTC	.	TRBV25-1	TRBJ1-2	.
CASSHRQGTDTQYF	TGTGCCAGCAGCCACAGACAGGGAACAGATACGCAGTATTTT	.	TRBV7-9	TRBJ2-3	TRBD1
CASSSLAGGRGGDTQYF	TGTGCCAGCAGCTCCCTAGCGGGGGGGCGGGGAGGAGATACGCAGTATTTT	.	TRBV7-8	TRBJ2-3	TRBD2
CAWSTGEGQPQHF	TGTGCCTGGAGTACAGGGGAAGGGCAGCCCCAGCATTTT	.	TRBV30	TRBJ1-5	TRBD1
CASSPQGGLNEQFF	TGTGCCAGCAGTCCGCAGGGGGGACTGAATGAGCAGTTCTTC	once	TRBV27	TRBJ2-1	.
CASSQDRVYNEQFF	TGCGCCAGCAGCCAAGACCGGGTCTACAATGAGCAGTTCTTC	few	TRBV4-1	TRBJ2-1	.
CASSLVAGSYEQYF	TGTGCCAGCAGCTTAGTGGCAGGTTCCTACGAGCAGTACTTC	.	TRBV7-2	TRBJ2-7	.
CASSQPGGDEQFF	TGCGCCAGCAGCCAGCCCGGGGGGGATGAGCAGTTCTTC	.	TRBV4-3	TRBJ2-1	TRBD2
CASSLELAGDYEQYF	TGTGCCAGCAGCTTGGAACTAGCGGGAGACTACGAGCAGTACTTC	few	TRBV5-4	TRBJ2-7	TRBD2
CAWSVLGLRGGINEQFF	TGTGCCTGGAGTGTACTAGGATTAAGGGGGGGTATCAATGAGCAGTTCTTC	.	TRBV30	TRBJ2-1	.
CASSPDRPLNRVSSYEQYF	TGTGCCAGCAGTCCCGACCGCCCCCTTAACAGGGTAAGCTCCTACGAGCAGTACTTC	.	TRBV28	TRBJ2-7	.